The present entry profiles one TCR beta chain with its context. The data stem from a study of T cell changes during pregnancy in multiple sclerosis. Profiled with immunoSEQ multiplex PCR; TCRdb holds only in-frame clones, not every one. The data contain some 42,000 clones, under 95% of them singletons. There are 16 residues in the CDR3. V was trimmed by 0 bases and J by 1 base, leaving 12 bases between them. Germline V gene lookup returns CDR1 SGHRS and CDR2 YFSETQ. The chain carries TRBV5-1 and TRBJ2-3; a weak D match, TRBD2 (6 bases). This clonotype was obtained from a female donor with multiple sclerosis, enrolled in a pregnancy study. The starting material was CD4+ T cells from peripheral blood mononuclear cells, obtained in the third trimester of pregnancy. This CDR3 reads CASSLGASEGTDTQYF. CDR3 coding DNA: TGCGCCAGCAGCTTGGGGGCTAGCGAGGGCACAGATACGCAGTATTTT. The whole variable domain, remainder taken from reference TRBV5-1 and TRBJ2-3, is KAGVTQTPRYLIKTRGQQVTLSCSPISGHRSVSWYQQTPGQGLQFLFEYFSETQRNKGNFPGRFSGRQFSNSRSEMNVSTLELGDSALYLCASSLGASEGTDTQYFGPGTRLTVL.